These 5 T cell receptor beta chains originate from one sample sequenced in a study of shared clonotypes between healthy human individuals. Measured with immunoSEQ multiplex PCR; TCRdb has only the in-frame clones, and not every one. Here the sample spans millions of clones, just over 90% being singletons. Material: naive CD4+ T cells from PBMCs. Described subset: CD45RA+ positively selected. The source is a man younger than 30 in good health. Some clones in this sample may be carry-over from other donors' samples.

CDR3 sequence: CATQRQGTYNEQFF. The CDR3 DNA follows: TGTGCCACCCAAAGACAGGGAACCTACAATGAGCAGTTCTTC. J is TRBJ2-1 and V is TRBV19, with 7 positions matching TRBD1. Germline V gene data show CDR1 as LNHDA and CDR2 as SQIVND (reference sequence). The CDR3 contains 14 residues. The J segment lost 2 bases and the V segment lost 10 bases, leaving 8 bases of the junction unmatched.

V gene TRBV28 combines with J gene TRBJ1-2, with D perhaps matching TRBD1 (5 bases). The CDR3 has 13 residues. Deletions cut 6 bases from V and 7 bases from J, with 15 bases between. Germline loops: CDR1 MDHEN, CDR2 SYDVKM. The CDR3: CASRLTLRGGYTF. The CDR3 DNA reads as TGTGCCAGCAGGTTGACGTTGAGGGGTGGCTACACCTTC.

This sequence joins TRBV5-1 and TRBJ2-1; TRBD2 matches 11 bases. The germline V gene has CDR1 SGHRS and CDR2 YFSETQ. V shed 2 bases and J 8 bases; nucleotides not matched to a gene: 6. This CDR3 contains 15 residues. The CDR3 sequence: CASSFRLAGTHEQFF. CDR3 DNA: TGCGCCAGCAGCTTCCGACTAGCGGGAACCCATGAGCAGTTCTTC.

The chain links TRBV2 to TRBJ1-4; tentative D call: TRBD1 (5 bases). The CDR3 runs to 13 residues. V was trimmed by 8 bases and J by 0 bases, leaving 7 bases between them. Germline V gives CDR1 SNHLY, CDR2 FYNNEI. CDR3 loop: CASGTTTNEKLFF. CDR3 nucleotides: TGTGCCAGCGGGACTACAACTAATGAAAAACTGTTTTTT.

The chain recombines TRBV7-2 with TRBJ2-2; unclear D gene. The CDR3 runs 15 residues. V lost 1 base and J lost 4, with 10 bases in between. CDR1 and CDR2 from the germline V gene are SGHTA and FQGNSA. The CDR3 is CASSLVLARTGELFF. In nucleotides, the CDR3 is TGTGCCAGCAGCTTAGTTCTCGCCCGCACCGGGGAGCTGTTTTTT.